This TCR beta chain was retrieved from a study of beta chain features in type 1 diabetes. Of the isolated RNA, all was reverse transcribed, and so the sequenced material was expressed TCRB transcripts. TCRdb's copy holds only in-frame clones and misses some; the assay was immunoSEQ multiplex PCR. This sample has around 360,000 clones; around an eighth occur once, and the top ten carry 0.0095% to 0.011%. General study points: Shorter TCRB CDR3s, moderately but significantly so, marked every one of the four CD4+ subsets in Type 1 diabetes patients.

Germline V gives CDR1 LGHNA, CDR2 YSLEER. The CDR3 covers 15 residues. V lost 4 bases and J lost 7, with 14 bases in between. In the case of this clone: The antigen is unknown.

This chain connects TRBV4-3 to TRBJ2-6; tentatively, D is TRBD1 (5 bases). The sequenced material came from naive CD4+ T cells from blood. This sequence was found in a woman between 18 and 29 years old with type 1 diabetes. For the CDR3, the DNA is TGCGCCAGCAGCCCAGGGCCCAACGCCGCCAACGTCCTGACTTTC. Amino acids: CASSPGPNAANVLTF.